This TCR beta chain was documented in a study of blood T cell repertoires in COVID-19. Study-level background: Collection of acute and convalescent COVID-19 samples took place in the United States, Italy and Spain.

Trimming cost V 7 bases and J 11 bases; bases outside gene matches: 6. Germline assignment: CDR1 MNHEY and CDR2 SVGAGI. The CDR3 is 13 residues long. Individuals drawn from 20 to 30 US areas were roughly 18 to 95 years old. In assigning cohorts, the study relied on participant-reported clinical history. Before they entered the study, exposed participants had met a COVID-19 case within 2 weeks. Here immunoSEQ multiplex PCR was the method, and the copy in TCRdb shows in-frame clones only, minus some. The sample includes about 240,000 clones, 80% to 90% of them seen just once. The clonotype comes from a woman in her 40s who had been exposed to COVID-19. Sample: PBMCs or T cells enriched from blood (not recorded which). This chain uses TRBV6-5 with TRBJ2-7; 15 bases are a match to TRBD2. For the CDR3, the DNA is TGTGCCAGCATGGGACTAGCGGGGGGTTGGAAGTACTTC. Its protein is CASMGLAGGWKYF.